These 23 T cell receptor beta chains originate from one sample sequenced in a study of Ad26.COV2.S vaccination and SARS-CoV-2 variants. Treatment indicated: around 19 received Ad26.COV2.S at low or high dose, single or two shots; about 5 received placebo; per-sample allocation not given. At day 63 after the first vaccine or placebo injection, samples were drawn. TCRdb's table, derived via immunoSEQ multiplex PCR, lists solely in-frame clones and lacks some. The sample shows around 450,000 clones, 89% of them seen only once. The sequencing used peripheral blood, collected in a trial of Ad26.COV2.S vaccine versus placebo. Receptors originate from a person aged 18 to 65 who received the Ad26.COV2.S COVID-19 vaccine or a placebo.

The chain recombines TRBV7-8 with TRBJ1-3, with D perhaps TRBD1 (5 bases). V was clipped by 4 bases and J by 7 bases, with 14 bases between them. The length of the CDR3 is 14 residues. Germline V gives CDR1 SGHVS, CDR2 FQNEAQ. The CDR3 spells CASSSMGGGNTIYF. CDR3 sequence (DNA): TGTGCCAGCAGCTCGATGGGGGGGGGTAACACCATATATTTT. Full variable domain (outside the CDR3, taken from reference TRBV7-8 and TRBJ1-3): GAGVSQSPRYKVAKRGQDVALRCDPISGHVSLFWYQQALGQGPEFLTYFQNEAQLDKSGLPSDRFFAERPEGSVSTLKIQRTQQEDSAVYLCASSSMGGGNTIYFGEGSWLTVV.

This rearrangement joins TRBV4-3 to TRBJ2-4, with 8 positions matching TRBD1. Looked up from germline, CDR1 is LGHNA and CDR2 is YSLEER. This CDR3 comprises 15 residues. V was pared by 4 bases and J by 5 bases, with 7 bases of the junction left unmatched. CDR3 sequence (DNA): TGCGCCAGCAGCCGCGAGGACAGGGATGAAAACATTCAGTACTTC. Protein sequence: CASSREDRDENIQYF.

V usage is TRBV7-9 and J usage is TRBJ2-5, with 9 bases identical to TRBD2. After removal of 5 bases from V and 5 bases from J, the junction contained 12 bases not matched to a gene. CDR3 length equals 16 residues. Germline-derived CDR1 and CDR2 are SEHNR and FQNEAQ (reference sequence). The CDR3 sequence: CASSPTSGFGGETQYF. The CDR3 coding sequence is TGTGCCAGCAGCCCAACTAGCGGGTTCGGTGGGGAGACCCAGTACTTC.

The rearrangement links TRBV19 to TRBJ2-7, with D perhaps given as TRBD1 or TRBD2 (5 bases each). CDR1 and CDR2 (germline): LNHDA, SQIVND (reference sequence). This CDR3 region has 13 residues. The V end was cut by 5 bases, the J end by 5 bases, with 13 bases between. CDR3 region: CASSLGVWDEQYV. CDR3 nucleotides: TGTGCCAGTAGTTTGGGGGTCTGGGACGAGCAGTACGTC.

The chain is built from TRBV7-9 and TRBJ2-7, with 8 bases identical to TRBD2. Germline-derived CDR1 and CDR2 are SEHNR and FQNEAQ (reference sequence). V dropped 2 bases and J dropped 4; count of bases not matched to a gene: 1. The length of the CDR3 is 13 residues. CDR3 in DNA: TGTGCCAGCAGCTTATCGGGAGGGTACGAGCAGTACTTC. Translation gives CASSLSGGYEQYF.

This chain links TRBV15 with TRBJ1-6, with no clear D. The CDR3 is 15 amino acids. V lost 3 bases to trimming and J lost 5 bases, with 11 bases between them. CDR1 and CDR2 from the germline V gene are LNHNV and YYDKDF (reference sequence). The chain's CDR3 is CATSSKVSNNSPLHF. The CDR3 nucleotides read TGTGCCACCAGCAGTAAAGTGTCTAATAATTCACCCCTCCACTTT.

This chain joins TRBV12-5 and TRBJ1-2; 7 bases match TRBD1. Germline V CDR1 and CDR2: LGHNT, FRNRAP. The CDR3 spans 13 residues. Unmatched junction bases numbered 8, after V lost 5 bases and J lost 8 bases. The CDR3 is CASGTGAGYGYTF. The CDR3 bases are TGTGCTAGTGGTACAGGGGCGGGATACGGCTACACCTTC.

V and J are TRBV28 and TRBJ1-5; D is uncertain. The ends were cut back, 7 bases at V and 9 bases at J, with 10 bases in the middle. CDR1 is MDHEN, CDR2 SYDVKM, per germline. The CDR3 is 11 residues long. CDR3 sequence reads: CASTIRGPQHF. The CDR3 DNA is TGTGCCAGCACCATACGTGGGCCCCAGCATTTT.

V and J are TRBV7-9 and TRBJ1-1; 11 bases are shared with TRBD1. Germline values: CDR1 SEHNR, CDR2 FQNEAQ (reference sequence). V was pared by 3 bases and J by 4 bases, with 4 bases of the junction left unmatched. The CDR3 consists of 15 residues. The DNA of the CDR3 is TGTGCCAGCAGCTTTAGGGGACAGGGGGTCACTGAAGCTTTCTTT. It specifies CASSFRGQGVTEAFF.

This clone turned up a few times. The J gene is TRBJ2-5, the V gene TRBV5-1, with D tentatively TRBD1 (6 bases). Trimming cost V 2 bases and J 4 bases, with 21 bases left between them. CDR1 and CDR2 from the germline V gene are SGHRS and YFSETQ. The CDR3 consists of 17 residues. The CDR3 coding sequence is TGCGCCAGCAGCTTTCTTGGTGGGGGACAATGGGGAGAGACCCAGTACTTC. This codes for CASSFLGGGQWGETQYF.

The rearrangement joins TRBV5-1 to TRBJ1-1; D gene ambiguous. Germline-derived CDR1 and CDR2 are SGHRS and YFSETQ. The CDR3 length is 17 residues. Trimming pared 1 base from V and 3 bases from J, leaving 19 bases between. The DNA of the CDR3 is TGCGCCAGCAGCTTGAGATCCTACACGAATTGGGACACTGAAGCTTTCTTT. Its translation is CASSLRSYTNWDTEAFF.

This clone was detected once. This chain uses TRBV5-4 with TRBJ1-2; D is unclear. Trimming removed 0 bases from V and 0 bases from J, with 9 bases in between. CDR1 is SGHNT, CDR2 YYREEE, per germline (reference sequence). This CDR3 comprises 15 residues. The CDR3 sequence is CASSLGQLANYGYTF. The CDR3 nucleotides are TGTGCCAGCAGCTTGGGGCAGCTCGCTAACTATGGCTACACCTTC.

The V gene is TRBV18, the J gene TRBJ2-2; D is undetermined. V lost 1 base and J lost 0, with 9 bases in between. The CDR3 extends over 16 amino acids. Germline CDR1 KGHSH, CDR2 LQKENI. CDR3 sequence reads: CASSPQQNPNTGELFF. The DNA for the CDR3 is TGTGCCAGCTCACCACAGCAGAATCCGAACACCGGGGAGCTGTTTTTT.

This sequence joins TRBV30 and TRBJ1-1; no clear D gene. CDR1 is GTSNPN, CDR2 SVGIG, per germline (reference sequence). Between the trimmed V and J ends, which lost 3 bases and 6 bases, there was a span of 14 bases. The CDR3 loop spans 13 amino acids. The CDR3 sequence: CAWSLGPPSEAFF. CDR3 nucleotides: TGTGCCTGGAGCCTTGGACCTCCCTCTGAAGCTTTCTTT.

The V and J genes are TRBV9 and TRBJ2-3; D possibly matches TRBD1 or TRBD2 (5 bases each). The CDR3 is 15 residues long. Trimming left V 0 bases short and J 0 bases short, with 8 bases between. Germline V gene sequence: CDR1 SGDLS, CDR2 YYNGEE. This CDR3 reads CASSVVGGSTDTQYF. CDR3 DNA sequence: TGTGCCAGCAGCGTAGTTGGGGGAAGCACAGATACGCAGTATTTT. The entire variable domain, with the rest obtained from reference TRBV9 and TRBJ2-3, is as follows: DSGVTQTPKHLITATGQRVTLRCSPRSGDLSVYWYQQSLDQGLQFLIQYYNGEERAKGNILERFSAQQFPDLHSELNLSSLELGDSALYFCASSVVGGSTDTQYFGPGTRLTVL.

The rearrangement links TRBV6-5 to TRBJ1-3, with TRBD1 as a possible D gene (5 bases). The CDR3 loop spans 14 amino acids. Deletions cut 6 bases from V and 3 bases from J, with 12 bases between. The germline CDR1 and CDR2 sequences are MNHEY and SVGAGI. As DNA, the CDR3 is TGTGCCAGCAGCCTTAAAAGGGGTGGAAACACCATATATTTT. It codes for CASSLKRGGNTIYF.

The chain carries TRBV7-3 and TRBJ2-2; D is perhaps TRBD2 (6 bases). Germline values: CDR1 SGHTA, CDR2 FQGTGA. The V and J ends lost 5 bases and 5 bases respectively, with 9 bases between them. There are 13 residues in the CDR3. In DNA form, the CDR3 reads TGTGCCAGCAGCAAGGCGGGGACCGGGGAGCTGTTTTTT. It yields the protein CASSKAGTGELFF.

The chain employs TRBV19 and TRBJ2-1; the match to TRBD2 covers 8 bases. Germline V lookup: CDR1 LNHDA, CDR2 SQIVND (reference sequence). V shed 3 bases, J shed 0 bases, and the junction held 7 bases outside the gene matches. CDR3 length: 17 residues. As DNA, the CDR3 is TGTGCCAGTAGTATCCACCCCGGACTAGCCTCCTACAATGAGCAGTTCTTC. It is translated as CASSIHPGLASYNEQFF.

This chain links TRBV5-1 with TRBJ2-7; D call uncertain. Trimming took 5 bases from V and 0 from J, leaving 9 bases between them. Germline lookup yields CDR1 SGHRS and CDR2 YFSETQ. The CDR3 runs to 13 residues. As DNA, the CDR3 is TGCGCCAGCAGAGCTGAGAGCTCCTACGAGCAGTACTTC. The encoded protein is CASRAESSYEQYF.

This clone was detected only once. This chain links TRBV6-5 with TRBJ1-2; tentatively, D is TRBD1 (6 bases). Germline CDR1 is MNHEY and CDR2 is SVGAGI. Trimming shortened V by 0 bases and J by 1 base, and 9 bases separated the two germline ends. The CDR3 is 15 amino acids. As DNA, the CDR3 is TGTGCCAGCAGTTACTCGATGGGACATAACTATGGCTACACCTTC. Amino acids: CASSYSMGHNYGYTF.

The J gene is TRBJ1-2, the V gene TRBV6-1; D uncertain. The germline V gene encodes CDR1 MNHNS and CDR2 SASEGT. The CDR3 runs to 14 residues. Trimming stripped 3 bases from V and 4 bases from J, with 12 bases between. CDR3 in DNA: TGTGCCAGCAGTGATGGCGGTTACTCCTATGGCTACACCTTC. It yields the protein CASSDGGYSYGYTF.

This chain uses TRBV9 with TRBJ2-5, with D possibly being TRBD1 (5 bases). The length of the CDR3 is 14 residues. Germline lookup yields CDR1 SGDLS and CDR2 YYNGEE. Trimming removed 3 bases at V and 2 bases at J, with 11 bases between. The DNA for the CDR3 is TGTGCCAGCAGCGGACGGACAAAACAAGAGACCCAGTACTTC. Protein product: CASSGRTKQETQYF.

On this clone: The same CDR3 arises from other DNA sequences in this sample as well. V is TRBV18 and J is TRBJ2-7, with a possible D match to TRBD1 (7 bases). CDR1 KGHSH and CDR2 LQKENI come from the germline V gene. This CDR3 contains 13 residues. V was cut by 2 bases and J by 4 bases, with 9 bases left in between. DNA of the CDR3: TGTGCCAGCTCACCAGCAGGGGGGTACGAGCAGTACTTC. It encodes CASSPAGGYEQYF.